A selection of T cell receptor beta chains follows, all from one sample in a study of T cell changes during pregnancy in multiple sclerosis. Produced via immunoSEQ multiplex PCR; TCRdb's table is partial and in-frame only. The repertoire holds under 90,000 clones, with 94% as singletons. The sequencing here drew on peripheral blood, taken in the second trimester of pregnancy. Receptor source: a female donor in good health, enrolled as a control in a pregnancy study. CDR3s include the opening cysteine and the closing phenylalanine or tryptophan. The order of the fields is J gene, V gene, CDR3 length, D gene, CDR3 protein, CDR3 DNA. A D gene is named only where the DNA matches it firmly.

J gene: TRBJ2-6
V gene: TRBV19
CDR3 length: 16
D gene: NA
CDR3 protein: CASSIDGYSGANVLTF
CDR3 DNA: TGTGCCAGTAGTATTGACGGGTACTCTGGGGCCAACGTCCTGACTTTC

J gene: TRBJ2-7
V gene: TRBV11-2
CDR3 length: 14
D gene: NA
CDR3 protein: CASSDIQVPYEQYF
CDR3 DNA: TGTGCCAGCAGCGACATACAGGTTCCCTACGAGCAGTACTTC

J gene: TRBJ2-5
V gene: TRBV4-1
CDR3 length: 17
D gene: NA
CDR3 protein: CASSQGPVQRAQETQYF
CDR3 DNA: TGCGCCAGCAGCCAAGGCCCTGTGCAGCGGGCCCAAGAGACCCAGTACTTC

J gene: TRBJ2-2
V gene: TRBV4-2
CDR3 length: 17
D gene: TRBD1
CDR3 protein: CASSQETGGVLIGELFF
CDR3 DNA: TGTGCCAGCAGCCAAGAGACAGGGGGCGTTTTGATCGGGGAGCTGTTTTTT

J gene: TRBJ2-1
V gene: TRBV15
CDR3 length: 15
D gene: NA
CDR3 protein: CATSRVLADTTEQFF
CDR3 DNA: TGTGCCACCAGCAGAGTATTAGCGGATACTACGGAGCAGTTCTTC

J gene: TRBJ1-4
V gene: TRBV25-1
CDR3 length: 15
D gene: NA
CDR3 protein: CASSDGRGTGEKLFF
CDR3 DNA: TGTGCCAGCAGTGACGGGAGGGGAACTGGGGAAAAACTGTTTTTT

J gene: TRBJ2-4
V gene: TRBV7-2
CDR3 length: 14
D gene: NA
CDR3 protein: CASSLKELQNIQYF
CDR3 DNA: TGTGCCAGCAGCTTAAAGGAGCTCCAAAACATTCAGTACTTC

J gene: TRBJ1-1
V gene: TRBV15
CDR3 length: 14
D gene: NA
CDR3 protein: CATSREGAAAEAFF
CDR3 DNA: TGTGCCACCAGCAGAGAGGGGGCGGCTGCTGAAGCTTTCTTT

J gene: TRBJ1-4
V gene: TRBV21-1
CDR3 length: 16
D gene: NA
CDR3 protein: CASSNALRATNEKLFF
CDR3 DNA: TGTGCCAGCAGCAACGCGTTGAGGGCAACTAATGAAAAACTGTTTTTT

J gene: TRBJ2-1
V gene: TRBV27
CDR3 length: 14
D gene: NA
CDR3 protein: CASSFRGSSNEQFF
CDR3 DNA: TGTGCCAGCAGTTTTCGAGGGTCTAGTAATGAGCAGTTCTTC